Following are 28 T cell receptor beta chains from one sample sequenced in a study of T cells in Graves' hyperthyroidism and ophthalmopathy. Amplified regions were TCR beta CDR3 sequences from RNA transcripts. A first-round RT-PCR of the TCR CDR3 used the HTBI primer set. TCRdb recomputed calls from the multiplex PCR reads with MiXCR, one row per CDR3 protein. The data show more than 350,000 distinct CDR3 sequences, about 16% seen once. The sequenced material came from blood. Source of these receptors: a woman in her 30s with Graves' hyperthyroidism.

The chain combines TRBV25-1 with TRBJ2-7; possibly TRBD2 for D (7 bases). The CDR3 is made up of 17 amino acids. The V end was cut by 6 bases, the J end by 8 bases, with 29 bases between. Per the germline V gene, CDR1 is MGHDK and CDR2 is SYGVNS. The CDR3 is CASRGGGEGGPSYQQYF. In DNA form, the CDR3 reads TGTGCCAGCAGGGGGGGGGGCGAGGGCGGGCCTTCTTACCAGCAGTACTTC.

This clonotype was found many times. The gene calls are TRBV30 and TRBJ2-2, with a possible D match to TRBD2 (5 bases). The CDR3 is 13 amino acids. Germline V CDR1 and CDR2: GTSNPN, SVGIG (reference sequence). V shed 5 bases and J shed 7 bases, with 14 bases lying between them. DNA of the CDR3: TGTGCCTGGGGGGATGGAGCGGTCGGGGAGCTGTTTTTT. Its protein product is CAWGDGAVGELFF.

In its sample, this clonotype was seen a few times. The chain links TRBV20-1 to TRBJ2-7; D may correspond to TRBD1 or TRBD2 (5 bases each). The germline gives CDR1 DFQATT, CDR2 SNEGSKA (reference sequence). Trimming took 6 bases from V and 0 from J, leaving 18 bases between them. This CDR3 region has 15 residues. CDR3 protein: CSASNPGRASYEQYF. The CDR3 DNA sequence: TGCAGTGCGAGTAACCCGGGACGCGCCTCCTACGAGCAGTACTTC.

This clonotype has a handful of counts. This chain connects TRBV7-2 to TRBJ2-7; D possibly corresponds to TRBD1 (5 bases). The CDR3 has 14 residues. Germline CDR1 SGHTA, CDR2 FQGNSA. The germline V and J ends were trimmed by 3 bases and 3 bases, with 12 bases remaining between them. CDR3 nucleotides: TGTGCCAGCAGCTTTCTAGGGGTTGACTACGAGCAGTACTTC. This encodes CASSFLGVDYEQYF.

This clonotype occurred a few times. The genes are TRBV19 and TRBJ1-6, with D tentatively TRBD1 (5 bases). The CDR3 consists of 15 residues. The germline V and J ends were trimmed by 9 bases and 1 base, with 13 bases remaining between them. CDR1 LNHDA and CDR2 SQIVND come from the germline V gene (reference sequence). The CDR3 DNA follows: TGTGCCAGCCAAACTGACAGATCCTATAATTCACCCCTCCACTTT. It translates to CASQTDRSYNSPLHF.

The sample holds many counts of this clonotype. The chain uses TRBV2 and TRBJ1-1; D is ambiguous. This CDR3 is built from 11 residues. CDR1 is SNHLY, CDR2 FYNNEI, per germline. Trimming took off 2 bases at V and 4 bases at J, with 2 bases between the two ends. The CDR3 region is CASSEFTEAFF. For the CDR3, the DNA is TGTGCCAGCAGTGAATTCACTGAAGCTTTCTTT.

The table lists this clonotype with many counts. The chain has TRBV5-1 and TRBJ2-1; D gene ambiguous. Germline V gene data show CDR1 as SGHRS and CDR2 as YFSETQ. V lost 4 bases, J lost 0 bases, and 5 bases lay in between. The CDR3 is 13 amino acids. CDR3 sequence reads: CASSHLSYNEQFF. CDR3 bases: TGCGCCAGCAGCCATCTCTCCTACAATGAGCAGTTCTTC.

This clonotype was recorded a few times. The CDR3 is CASRSGTSYEQYF. DNA for the CDR3: TGTGCCAGCAGGAGTGGGACTAGTTACGAGCAGTACTTC. This chain connects TRBV7-9 to TRBJ2-7; 8 bases fit TRBD2. The V and J ends lost 6 bases and 4 bases, in that order; junction bases with no gene match: 5. The CDR3 consists of 13 residues. The germline V gene has CDR1 SEHNR and CDR2 FQNEAQ (reference sequence). The whole variable domain, filled in from reference TRBV7-9 and TRBJ2-7, reads DTGVSQNPRHKITKRGQNVTFRCDPISEHNRLYWYRQTLGQGPEFLTYFQNEAQLEKSRLLSDRFSAERPKGSFSTLEIQRTEQGDSAMYLCASRSGTSYEQYFGPGTRLTVT.

This clonotype was counted a few times. The chain joins TRBV20-1 to TRBJ2-1; D remains ambiguous. CDR1 DFQATT and CDR2 SNEGSKA come from the germline V gene (reference sequence). The V and J ends lost 2 bases and 9 bases respectively, with 5 bases between them. CDR3 size: 10 residues. The CDR3 spells CSARITEQFF. CDR3 coding DNA: TGCAGTGCTAGAATTACTGAGCAGTTCTTC.

This clonotype was observed many times. This chain joins TRBV20-1 and TRBJ2-7; the D is unclear. The CDR3 extends over 13 amino acids. The V gene lost 1 base and the J gene lost 0 bases, with 7 bases spanning the gap. The germline gives CDR1 DFQATT, CDR2 SNEGSKA (reference sequence). CDR3 protein: CSARVGSSYEQYF. CDR3 sequence (DNA): TGCAGTGCTAGAGTCGGGTCCTCCTACGAGCAGTACTTC.

This clonotype was seen a few times. The chain employs TRBV3-1 and TRBJ2-7, with 7 bases lining up with TRBD1. CDR1 is LGHDT and CDR2 is YNNKEL in the germline V gene (reference sequence). J lost 3 bases, V lost 0 bases, and 2 bases had no gene match. The CDR3 loop spans 14 amino acids. CDR3 bases: TGTGCCAGCAGCCAAGAAGGGACAGACTACGAGCAGTACTTC. This codes for CASSQEGTDYEQYF.

This clonotype was seen many times. The rearrangement joins TRBV20-1 to TRBJ2-3; D is undetermined. This CDR3 has 15 residues. Deletions cut 6 bases from V and 6 bases from J, with 22 bases between. The germline V gene encodes CDR1 DFQATT and CDR2 SNEGSKA (reference sequence). This CDR3 is CSAPQLELESDTQYF. The DNA for the CDR3 is TGCAGTGCACCTCAGTTAGAGCTTGAGAGCGATACGCAGTATTTT.

This clonotype has ten or more counts. The V and J genes are TRBV7-8 and TRBJ2-5; a possible D gene is TRBD2 (6 bases). CDR3 length: 17 residues. Looked up from germline, CDR1 is SGHVS and CDR2 is FQNEAQ. With 3 bases removed from V and 0 bases from J, the gap between germline ends came to 17 bases. The CDR3 is CASSLGPLAGYQETQYF. In nucleotides, the CDR3 is TGTGCCAGCAGCTTGGGACCACTAGCTGGGTACCAAGAGACCCAGTACTTC.

In this sample, this clonotype turned up many times. The rearrangement joins TRBV12-3 or TRBV12-4 to TRBJ2-1; 12 bases map to TRBD2. The CDR3 runs to 19 residues. Losses at the gene ends were 6 bases for V and 0 bases for J; bases not matched to a gene: 12. Written as DNA, the CDR3 is TGTGCCAGCAGCCAGACTAGCGGGAGCATTATAAACTCCTACAATGAGCAGTTCTTC. It yields the protein CASSQTSGSIINSYNEQFF.

In this sample, this clonotype turned up a few times. The rearrangement links TRBV10-3 to TRBJ2-1, with 12 bases identical to TRBD2. V lost 2 bases to trimming and J lost 5 bases; unmatched junction nucleotides: 10. CDR1 and CDR2 from the germline V gene are ENHRY and SYGVKD. This CDR3 comprises 18 residues. The CDR3 region is CAISEAGLAGGPHNEQFF. In nucleotides, the CDR3 is TGTGCCATCAGTGAGGCAGGCCTAGCGGGAGGGCCCCACAATGAGCAGTTCTTC.

In its sample, this clonotype was seen many times. This CDR3 is CASRLEAGQKSPSYGYTF. The CDR3 nucleotides read TGTGCCAGCAGACTTGAAGCGGGACAGAAGTCACCGAGCTATGGCTACACCTTC. V is TRBV12-3 or TRBV12-4 and J is TRBJ1-2; 7 bases match TRBD1. V was pared by 6 bases and J by 4 bases, with 20 bases of the junction left unmatched. The CDR3 sequence is 18 residues long.

Notes on this clonotype: A read error may explain this, as a much larger clone is one base away. J is TRBJ2-7 and V is TRBV6-1; TRBD2 might be the D (5 bases). With 1 base removed from V and 6 bases from J, the gap between germline ends came to 13 bases. The CDR3 length is 14 residues. Germline V gives CDR1 MNHNS, CDR2 SASEGT. CDR3 DNA sequence: TGTGCCAGCAGTGAAGTGGACCTACGGGGCGAGCAGTACTTC. Amino acid sequence: CASSEVDLRGEQYF.

The chain links TRBV27 to TRBJ2-1, with 7 nucleotides matching TRBD2. This CDR3 contains 15 residues. Trimming removed 4 bases from V and 1 base from J; junction bases left unmatched: 4. Germline CDR1 reads MNHEY; CDR2 reads SMNVEV (reference sequence). The CDR3 coding sequence is TGTGCCAGCAGTTGGGGGACTATATCCTACAATGAGCAGTTCTTC. Its protein is CASSWGTISYNEQFF.

This clonotype was found many times. The rearrangement links TRBV20-1 to TRBJ1-2, with a weak D call TRBD1 (5 bases). V lost 1 base and J 3 bases, leaving 6 bases between the germline ends. Per germline, CDR1 DFQATT and CDR2 SNEGSKA (reference sequence). This CDR3 region has 12 residues. The CDR3 sequence: CSARARDYGYTF. The CDR3 DNA reads TGCAGTGCTAGAGCCAGGGACTATGGCTACACCTTC.

This clonotype came up many times. The chain is built from TRBV11-2 and TRBJ2-3, with TRBD2 identical over 11 bases. After removal of 1 base from V and 2 bases from J, the junction contained 5 bases not matched to a gene. CDR1 is SGHAT, CDR2 FQNNGV, per germline. The CDR3 covers 17 residues. The CDR3 DNA sequence: TGTGCCAGCAGCTTAGGAACTAGCGGGGGCCTCACAGATACGCAGTATTTT. Its translation: CASSLGTSGGLTDTQYF. Supplemented by reference TRBV11-2 and TRBJ2-3, the full variable domain reads EAGVAQSPRYKIIEKRQSVAFWCNPISGHATLYWYQQILGQGPKLLIQFQNNGVVDDSQLPKDRFSAERLKGVDSTLKIQPAKLEDSAVYLCASSLGTSGGLTDTQYFGPGTRLTVL.

The chain is built from TRBV20-1 and TRBJ2-3; 15 positions match TRBD2. CDR1 and CDR2 (germline): DFQATT, SNEGSKA (reference sequence). CDR3 length equals 14 residues. Trimming took 6 bases from V and 10 from J; bases not matched to a gene: 8. CDR3 coding DNA: TGCAGTGCCAAAACCGGACTAGCGGGAGGGCCGCAGTATTTT. It translates to CSAKTGLAGGPQYF.

This clonotype has a count of ten or more. The chain has TRBV29-1 and TRBJ2-5; a weak D match, TRBD1 (6 bases). V lost 1 base and J lost 7, with 22 bases in between. Germline V lookup: CDR1 SQVTM, CDR2 ANQGSEA. This CDR3 is built from 16 residues. The CDR3 region has the DNA TGCAGCGTTGAAGTATCTGAGGAAGGGGGTGTTGGGACCCAGTACTTC. Translation: CSVEVSEEGGVGTQYF. The complete variable domain, with remaining parts taken from reference TRBV29-1 and TRBJ2-5, reads SAVISQKPSRDICQRGTSLTIQCQVDSQVTMMFWYRQQPGQSLTLIATANQGSEATYESGFVIDKFPISRPNLTFSTLTVSNMSPEDSSIYLCSVEVSEEGGVGTQYFGPGTRLLVL.

This clonotype occurred many times. The chain carries TRBV20-1 and TRBJ2-7, with 10 bases fitting TRBD2. This CDR3 is built from 15 residues. CDR1 DFQATT and CDR2 SNEGSKA come from the germline V gene (reference sequence). The trim removed 3 bases at V and 5 bases at J, leaving 10 bases unmatched. The CDR3 DNA reads TGCAGTGCTAGCTATGCTAGCGGGAGAGACGACGAGCAGTACTTC. This encodes CSASYASGRDDEQYF.

The chain employs TRBV10-3 and TRBJ2-5, with TRBD2 matching 11 bases. Germline CDR1 reads ENHRY; CDR2 reads SYGVKD. The V gene end was trimmed by 2 bases and the J gene end by 5 bases; junction bases not matched to a gene: 7. The CDR3 is 16 amino acids. CDR3 nucleotide sequence: TGTGCCATCAGTGAGAGTTTGGCTAGCGGGAGGGAGACCCAGTACTTC. It encodes CAISESLASGRETQYF.

V usage is TRBV4-2 and J usage is TRBJ1-2, with 7 bases aligning to TRBD1. The CDR3 is 15 residues long. Germline V lookup: CDR1 LGHNA, CDR2 YNFKEQ. The V and J ends lost 4 bases and 6 bases, in that order; junction bases with no gene match: 11. The DNA of the CDR3 is TGTGCCAGCAGCCTCCTGGACAGGCCCTGGGATGGCTACACCTTC. This sequence encodes CASSLLDRPWDGYTF.

There are many counts of this clonotype. The J gene is TRBJ2-7, the V gene TRBV30; D remains unclear. Trimming took 1 base from V and 5 from J, leaving 9 bases between them. The CDR3 consists of 12 residues. Germline V lookup: CDR1 GTSNPN, CDR2 SVGIG (reference sequence). The chain's CDR3 is CAWSALVNEQYF. The CDR3 DNA follows: TGTGCCTGGAGTGCTCTAGTTAACGAGCAGTACTTC.

This clonotype occurred many times. V is TRBV18 and J is TRBJ2-3, with 8 bases aligning to TRBD1. CDR3 length equals 14 residues. The V and J ends lost 0 bases and 7 bases, in that order; junction bases with no gene match: 3. The germline gives CDR1 KGHSH, CDR2 LQKENI. CDR3 region: CASSPPTGAYTQYF. The CDR3 DNA sequence: TGTGCCAGCTCACCACCGACAGGGGCGTATACGCAGTATTTT. The variable domain in full, completed from reference TRBV18 and TRBJ2-3, reads NAGVMQNPRHLVRRRGQEARLRCSPMKGHSHVYWYRQLPEEGLKFMVYLQKENIIDESGMPKERFSAEFPKEGPSILRIQQVVRGDSAAYFCASSPPTGAYTQYFGPGTRLTVL.

The chain employs TRBV6-1 and TRBJ2-7; perhaps TRBD1 as D (5 bases). CDR3 length equals 14 residues. Germline V gene data show CDR1 as MNHNS and CDR2 as SASEGT. The V end was cut by 5 bases, the J end by 3 bases, with 14 bases between. The chain's CDR3 is CASSFDRDSYEQYF. The CDR3 region has the DNA TGTGCCAGCAGTTTCGACCGAGACAGCTACGAGCAGTACTTC.